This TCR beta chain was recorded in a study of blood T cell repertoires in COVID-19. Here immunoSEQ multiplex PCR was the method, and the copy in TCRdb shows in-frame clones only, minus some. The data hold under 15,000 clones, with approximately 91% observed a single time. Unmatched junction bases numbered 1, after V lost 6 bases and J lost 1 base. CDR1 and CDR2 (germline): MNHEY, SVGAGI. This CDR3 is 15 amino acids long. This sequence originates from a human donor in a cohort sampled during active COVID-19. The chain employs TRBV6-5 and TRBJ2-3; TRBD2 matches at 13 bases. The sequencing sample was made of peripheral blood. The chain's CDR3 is CASSGLAGGTDTQYF. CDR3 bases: TGTGCCAGCAGCGGACTAGCGGGAGGCACAGATACGCAGTATTTT.